This entry features one T cell receptor (beta chain) sequence. No antigen is known for it. The record has no base qualities; no much larger clone is one base away. This record comes from a study of regulatory T cells in long-lasting Graves disease (dated by TCRdb to the early 2020s). Background on the whole study: To count as having persistent Graves' disease, a patient had to have received antithyroid drug treatment for over 5 years with TSH receptor autoantibodies remaining persistently positive. Peripheral blood TCR sequencing and RNA sequencing compared persistent Graves' disease patients with newly diagnosed Graves' disease patients. The study took place in China and was registered as a clinical trial. TCR sequencing covered 13 persistent and approximately 20 newly diagnosed Graves' disease patients, 33 samples in total. Antithyroid drugs had been taken for 8.5 to 13 years on average by persistent Graves' disease patients in the clinical cohort.

The method behind the library was multiplex PCR. Instrument on record: Illumina HiSeq 4000. CDR3 regions were amplified by Arm-PCR with iRepertoire HTBI primers to construct TCR beta libraries. Before sequencing, the PCR products underwent gel purification. As for the original processing: Gene usage analysis of CDR3 amino acid clonotypes used the approximately 62 TRBV and 14 to 15 TRBJ segments found across samples. COPE and FqMerger were used to merge filtered high-quality paired reads into contigs. BLAST was used to align contigs to IMGT TRBV, TRBD and TRBJ reference genes, and CDR3 was defined according to IMGT. Any clonotype with a frequency above 0.1% was classified as a highly expanded clone. Repertoire diversity was measured by Shannon entropy, and V-J evenness by the Gini coefficient. A clonotype found in more than one individual was treated as public. TCRdb reanalyzed the raw reads on its own, using fastp at Q25 for trimming and MiXCR for clone calling, and kept in-frame beta chains. Each CDR3 protein appears once, grouped with its most common genes and DNA. Here the V and J calls rest on TCRdb's processing, not on the authors' analysis. Across this sample there are a few hundred thousand distinct CDR3 sequences, with around 20% seen only once. 14% of the sample is taken by the ten largest.

The sample's time point label is to be understood as: persistent/refractory GD, antithyroid drugs over 5 years with positive TRAb. RNA was extracted from PBMCs in TRIzol for both TCR sequencing and RNA sequencing. Graves' disease was diagnosed according to American Thyroid Association guidelines. Recruitment of patients was carried out at an endocrinology department in Xi'an, China. Each patient gave approximately 10 milliliters of peripheral blood, collected in an EDTA anticoagulant tube. Ficoll Paque Plus density gradient separation was used to isolate PBMCs, and no further T cell sorting was performed. An Agilent 2100 Bioanalyzer and agarose gel were used to check RNA quality, and a NanoDrop 2000 was used to measure RNA concentration. Findings and caveats that apply to the study as a whole: Preferential use of TRBV28, TRBJ1-2 and TRBJ2-5 was observed in persistent disease, whereas TRBV20-1 and TRBJ2-1 were favored in newly diagnosed disease. The study examined only peripheral blood because the primary lesion, thyroid tissue, could not be accessed. The authors acknowledged the small sample size as a limitation that may reduce accuracy. Compared with newly diagnosed patients, persistent Graves' disease patients had lower TCR Shannon entropy and fewer highly expanded clones, which suggests clonal expansion. Patients with persistent disease shared more public clonotypes (approximately 2,500) than newly diagnosed patients did (more than 900). Sequencing and analysis were restricted to the TCR beta chain.

Measured from the cysteine to the phenylalanine, the CDR3 is 17 residues long. Here the CDR3 DNA is all that survives: 51 bases in frame from base 1. The germline V end is reduced by 2 bases and the J end by 3 bases; junction bases left unmatched: 10. The germline V gene yields SGDLS for CDR1 and YYNGEE for CDR2. The input for sequencing was peripheral blood mononuclear cells (PBMCs), taken when the disease was refractory, from a patient treated with antithyroid drugs. This clonotype was obtained from a female donor with Graves disease. In this chain, TRBV9 is recombined with TRBJ1-1, and 10 junction bases match TRBD1. The CDR3 protein: CASSVGGEGQGYTEAFF. The nucleotides are TGTGCCAGCAGCGTCGGCGGCGAGGGACAGGGGTACACTGAAGCTTTCTTT.